This T cell receptor beta chain was identified in a study of cytomegalovirus exposure and HLA in healthy donors. The study's findings and limits: The TCR clusters that emerged in the first cohort tended, a later analysis found, to co-occur in the approximately 130 validation repertoires. The study listed 150 to 200 cytomegalovirus-associated TCR beta chains. The CMV antigen specificity of a few CMV-associated chains was confirmed through in vitro analysis.

The table came from immunoSEQ multiplex PCR; TCRdb's copy has only in-frame clones and leaves some out. This table has tens of thousands of clones, 91% appearing once. In the case of this clone: Its antigen is unidentified.

The study drew the donors from its approximately 110-subject validation cohort, separate from the roughly 670-subject first cohort. Germline loops: CDR1 GTSNPN, CDR2 SVGIG (reference sequence). V lost 0 bases to trimming and J lost 6 bases, with 12 bases between them. The CDR3 length is 13 residues. V gene TRBV30 combines with J gene TRBJ2-7; possibly TRBD1 for D (6 bases). Sequencing input: PBMCs. The source is a man younger than 35 in good health and CMV-seronegative. The CDR3 sequence: CAWSVSGDREQYF. CDR3 DNA sequence: TGTGCCTGGAGTGTCTCAGGGGATCGCGAGCAGTACTTC. The complete variable domain, with remaining parts taken from reference TRBV30 and TRBJ2-7, reads SQTIHQWPATLVQPVGSPLSLECTVEGTSNPNLYWYRQAAGRGLQLLFYSVGIGQISSEVPQNLSASRPQDRQFILSSKKLLLSDSGFYLCAWSVSGDREQYFGPGTRLTVT.